This T cell receptor (beta chain) is drawn from a study of a mutant IDH1 vaccine in newly diagnosed glioma. Stated time point: week 5, during vaccination. The investigators gave 300 ug of mutant IDH1 20-mer peptide in each vaccine dose, together with topical imiquimod. About this clone: Its antigen is unidentified.

Unmatched junction bases numbered 8, after V lost 3 bases and J lost 4 bases. Germline V gene sequence: CDR1 MNHEY, CDR2 SMNVEV (reference sequence). The CDR3 has 16 residues. Measured with immunoSEQ multiplex PCR; TCRdb has only the in-frame clones, and not every one. This sample carries roughly 39,000 clones, 75% to 90% of them seen once, and the ten largest clones take around 1.8%. The genes are TRBV27 and TRBJ1-2, with 10 positions matching TRBD1. The starting material was PBMCs, obtained from a glioma patient whose treatment included an IDH1 peptide vaccine. The receptor's source is a man in his forties or fifties with glioma. In DNA, the CDR3 is TGTGCCAGCAGTTTGGGGGTGGGACAGGGGTCCTATGGCTACACCTTC. Its protein product is CASSLGVGQGSYGYTF.